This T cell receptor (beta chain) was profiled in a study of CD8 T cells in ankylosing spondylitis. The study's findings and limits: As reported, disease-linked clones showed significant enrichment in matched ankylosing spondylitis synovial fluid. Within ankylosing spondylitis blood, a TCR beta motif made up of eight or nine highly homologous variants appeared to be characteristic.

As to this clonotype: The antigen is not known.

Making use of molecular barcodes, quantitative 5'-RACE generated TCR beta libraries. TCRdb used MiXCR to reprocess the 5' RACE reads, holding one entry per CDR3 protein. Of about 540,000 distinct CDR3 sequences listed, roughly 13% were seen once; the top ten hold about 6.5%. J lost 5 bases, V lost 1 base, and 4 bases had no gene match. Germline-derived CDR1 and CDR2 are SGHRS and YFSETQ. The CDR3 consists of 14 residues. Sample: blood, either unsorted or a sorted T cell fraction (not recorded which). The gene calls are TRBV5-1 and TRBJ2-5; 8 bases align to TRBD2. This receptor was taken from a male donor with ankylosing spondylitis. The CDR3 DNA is TGCGCCAGCAGCTTGAGGTCGGGAGGGGAGACCCAGTACTTC. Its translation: CASSLRSGGETQYF.